This TCR beta chain was documented in a study of T cell responses to AZD1222 COVID-19 vaccine (dated by TCRdb to the early 2020s). Study-wide context: AZD1222 recipients given second doses at about 4 weeks or at about 12 weeks were pooled, since spike-specific TCR depth and breadth were not found to differ between the two schedules. A total of just over 230 trial participants underwent TCR sequencing, of whom under 220 had received two doses of AZD1222 and around 26 had received two doses of the MenACWY control vaccine. Trial participants were enrolled by age into 18-55, 56-69 and 70-plus year subgroups, with roughly 160, 29 and 62 TCR-sequenced participants respectively.

Beyond this particular receptor, the publication reports: Reportedly, close to half of the unique spike-specific TCRs recognized epitopes lying outside the regions that are mutated in the B.1.351 and B.1.1.7 variants. The whole spike protein was spanned by vaccine-associated CD4 TCRs, and dominant responses were seen in regions 160-218 and 743-854. Most participants were white British and females outnumbered males, and the authors suggested that clonal diversity may have been underestimated. Conclusions about previously exposed vaccinees were limited because only six AZD1222 recipients were SARS-CoV-2 seropositive at baseline. Because no day 14 peak-response samples were available, repertoires were characterized only after the peak T cell response. In the small 56-69-year group, the increase in depth fell short of significance, most likely because of low power. Spike-specific TCR breadth and depth rose significantly after two AZD1222 doses compared with day 0 and with MenACWY recipients.

The germline V gene provides CDR1 KGHDR and CDR2 SFDVKD. From cysteine to phenylalanine, the CDR3 is 17 amino acids long. Just the 51-base CDR3 DNA is kept, in frame starting at base 1. The junction shows trimming of 8 bases on V and 4 bases on J, and the gene matches do not reach 16 bases of it. The time point label of this sample denotes: baseline before first vaccination. The vaccinee samples were drawn from two UK trials, COV001 and COV002, one of which was a single-blind randomized controlled phase 2/3 trial testing AZD1222 (ChAdOx1 nCoV-19) in healthy adults. For TCRbeta chain sequencing, PBMC samples were collected from trial participants at day 0 and at day 28 after the second dose. The CDR3 regions of human TCRbeta chains were analyzed by immunosequencing. In the paper's pipeline: Repertoire TCRs were checked for matches against a reference library of SARS-CoV-2-specific TCRs that had been generated using the MIRA antigen-specificity platform. Breadth was defined as the fraction of unique TCRs that were SARS-CoV-2-associated, and depth was defined as the fraction of total T cells that were SARS-CoV-2-associated. Using the MIRA data, each spike-specific TCR was mapped to the spike region that the TCR reacts to and placed in a CD4 or CD8 class. Log10-transformed breadth and depth values were compared by one-way ANOVA with Sidak's multiple comparisons tests. In TCRdb, the immuneACCESS table is reduced to in-frame sequences with V and J assigned. These tables do not hold every clone; where another copy was compared, an unresolved V gene accounts for under half, and the others remain unexplained. V and J calls and clone size are copied from that table; D and trimming were computed from the DNA. The sample table holds more than 250,000 clones, of which more than 85% were seen once. In total, the top ten clones hold roughly 0.6% of the sample.

Details on this clone: Its specific antigen is unknown. No per-base quality is available; no much larger clone lies one base away.

The sequence was collected from an adult in good health. The chain uses TRBV24-1 and TRBJ2-7; the junction holds 10 bases that match TRBD2. This specimen consisted of peripheral blood, obtained on day 0 of AZD1222 vaccination. The encoded CDR3 is CATTRGTSETLMYEQYF. The nucleotide sequence is given as TGTGCCACCACCCGTGGGACTAGCGAGACGTTAATGTACGAGCAGTACTTC.